These 13 T cell receptor beta chains came from one sample sequenced in a study of beta chain features in type 1 diabetes (dated by TCRdb to 2016 to 2019). Libraries were prepared through the immunoSEQ multiplex PCR assay. The High Capacity cDNA Reverse Transcription Kit was used to reverse transcribe all of the isolated RNA, meaning that expressed TCRB transcripts were what got sequenced. The table comes from immuneACCESS by way of TCRdb, which keeps in-frame sequences with V and J called. Part of the clones is missing from these tables; in studies checked, under half for an unresolved V gene and the rest for unknown reasons. The sample table shows about 320,000 clones, and roughly 15% are seen once. In total, the top ten clones hold about 6.7% of the sample. Sequenced: central memory CD4+ T cells from blood. The source of these receptors is a young man in good health.

This clone was counted at least ten times. The rearrangement joins TRBV4-1 to TRBJ2-1; 9 bases are a match to TRBD1. CDR1 and CDR2 (germline): MGHRA, YSYEKL. This CDR3 has 16 amino acids. The J segment lost 7 bases and the V segment lost 4 bases, leaving 11 bases of the junction unmatched. The CDR3 sequence is CASSRLPGQGVNEQFF. The CDR3 nucleotides are TGCGCCAGCAGCCGCTTGCCGGGACAGGGAGTAAATGAGCAGTTCTTC.

This CDR3 is CAISTLNEQFF. The CDR3, as DNA: TGTGCCATCAGCACTCTCAATGAGCAGTTCTTC. V gene TRBV10-3 combines with J gene TRBJ2-1; no reliable D call. The CDR3 consists of 11 residues. Germline CDR1 reads ENHRY; CDR2 reads SYGVKD. Between the trimmed V and J ends, which lost 6 bases and 6 bases, there was a span of 6 bases.

This clone was counted a few times. The chain carries TRBV5-1 and TRBJ2-3, with 9 bases identical to TRBD1. The CDR3 covers 15 residues. The J segment lost 5 bases and the V segment lost 2 bases, leaving 6 bases of the junction unmatched. Germline V gives CDR1 SGHRS, CDR2 YFSETQ. CDR3 DNA: TGCGCCAGCAGCTTACAGGGGGCAAATGGAGATACGCAGTATTTT. It yields the protein CASSLQGANGDTQYF. The full variable domain, in which reference TRBV5-1 and TRBJ2-3 provide the parts outside the CDR3, is KAGVTQTPRYLIKTRGQQVTLSCSPISGHRSVSWYQQTPGQGLQFLFEYFSETQRNKGNFPGRFSGRQFSNSRSEMNVSTLELGDSALYLCASSLQGANGDTQYFGPGTRLTVL.

V usage is TRBV7-2 and J usage is TRBJ1-5, with D possibly TRBD1 on 6 matching bases. The CDR3 runs to 16 residues. Germline CDR1 SGHTA, CDR2 FQGNSA. The V and J ends lost 5 bases and 8 bases respectively, with 22 bases between them. The DNA of the CDR3 is TGTGCCAGCAGCCCACGAGCCCAACAGGGACTCGAGCCCCAGCATTTT. This encodes CASSPRAQQGLEPQHF.

This clone was counted a few times. This chain links TRBV19 with TRBJ2-5; D is perhaps TRBD1 or TRBD2 (7 bases each). The CDR3 extends over 13 amino acids. V was shortened by 6 bases and J by 1 base, with 9 bases between the two germline ends. Germline CDR1 reads LNHDA; CDR2 reads SQIVND (reference sequence). This CDR3 is CASSRGGQETQYF. CDR3 nucleotide sequence: TGTGCCAGTAGCAGGGGGGGCCAAGAGACCCAGTACTTC.

The chain is built from TRBV4-3 and TRBJ2-6; 9 nucleotides line up with TRBD2. The V gene's germline CDR1 is LGHNA and CDR2 YSLEER. Unmatched junction bases numbered 5, after V lost 5 bases and J lost 0 bases. The length of the CDR3 is 17 residues. The CDR3 nucleotides are TGCGCCAGCAGCAGCCTAGCGGGAATCTCTGGGGCCAACGTCCTGACTTTC. This sequence encodes CASSSLAGISGANVLTF.

This clone was counted ten times or more. The genes are TRBV18 and TRBJ2-1, with D unclear. Trimming cost V 2 bases and J 7 bases, with 15 bases left between them. CDR3 size: 15 residues. The germline V gene encodes CDR1 KGHSH and CDR2 LQKENI. CDR3 amino acids: CASSPSRQEGNEQFF. CDR3 sequence (DNA): TGTGCCAGCTCACCAAGCCGACAAGAAGGTAATGAGCAGTTCTTC.

This clone was observed a few times. Different DNA sequences within this sample yield the same CDR3. The CDR3 loop reads CASSPRDRGETQYF. The CDR3 region has the DNA TGTGCCAGTAGTCCCAGAGACAGGGGGGAGACCCAGTACTTC. V gene TRBV19 combines with J gene TRBJ2-5; 9 nucleotides align to TRBD1. Germline CDR1 reads LNHDA; CDR2 reads SQIVND (reference sequence). Unmatched junction bases numbered 6, after V lost 5 bases and J lost 5 bases. This CDR3 contains 14 residues.

This clone was observed a handful of times. The gene calls are TRBV5-1 and TRBJ1-1; weak D call: TRBD1 (5 bases). Germline-derived CDR1 and CDR2 are SGHRS and YFSETQ. With 5 bases removed from V and 8 bases from J, the gap between germline ends came to 10 bases. The CDR3 consists of 11 residues. The CDR3 loop reads CASSFEGEAFF. The CDR3 coding sequence is TGCGCCAGCAGTTTTGAGGGGGAAGCTTTCTTT.

This clone was found many times. The CDR3 here is CASSRATGISGYTF. The CDR3 DNA follows: TGTGCCAGCAGCCGAGCGACCGGAATTAGTGGCTACACCTTC. The gene calls are TRBV6-6 and TRBJ1-2; unclear D gene. Trimming shortened V by 6 bases and J by 7 bases, and 18 bases separated the two germline ends. CDR3 length: 14 residues. Germline V gene data show CDR1 as MNHNY and CDR2 as SVGAGI (reference sequence).

The table lists this clone with a few counts. The chain joins TRBV7-9 to TRBJ2-1, with 12 positions matching TRBD2. Germline values: CDR1 SEHNR, CDR2 FQNEAQ (reference sequence). The trim removed 5 bases at V and 8 bases at J, leaving 10 bases unmatched. The CDR3 extends over 16 amino acids. Written as DNA, the CDR3 is TGTGCCAGCAGCACCCTCCCTAGCGGGAGGGAGTATGAGCAGTTCTTC. Translation: CASSTLPSGREYEQFF.

This clone has just a few counts. CDR3 residues: CASSIGGASGNTGELFF. CDR3 nucleotides: TGTGCCAGTAGTATAGGAGGGGCTAGCGGGAACACCGGGGAGCTGTTTTTT. V is TRBV19 and J is TRBJ2-2; 7 bases line up with TRBD2. This CDR3 is built from 17 residues. Germline CDR1 LNHDA, CDR2 SQIVND (reference sequence). V was clipped by 1 base and J by 1 base; unmatched bases: 6.

The CDR3 reads CASSQDSLGKAYGYTF. In DNA form, the CDR3 reads TGTGCCAGCAGCCAAGACTCGCTGGGGAAGGCCTATGGCTACACCTTC. V is TRBV7-2 and J is TRBJ1-2; D remains unclear. Trimming removed 5 bases at V and 4 bases at J, with 20 bases between. Germline CDR1 and CDR2: SGHTA and FQGNSA. The CDR3 consists of 16 residues.